These 22 T cell receptor beta chains originate from one sample sequenced in a study of blood T cell repertoires in COVID-19. Sequenced by immunoSEQ multiplex PCR; TCRdb stores in-frame clones only, minus some. Of 300,000 to 350,000 clones detected, roughly 90% appear once; the ten largest clones hold approximately 4%. Sequencing was done on a sample of PBMCs or T cells enriched from blood (not recorded which). The receptors were sampled from a woman aged 18-29 years with acute COVID-19.

The V gene is TRBV7-3, the J gene TRBJ2-6, with D tentatively TRBD1 (5 bases). Germline V gene data show CDR1 as SGHTA and CDR2 as FQGTGA. V was pared by 5 bases and J by 0 bases, with 11 bases between. CDR3 length: 16 residues. The CDR3 DNA reads TGTGCCAGCAGCCAACAGGCGACCTCTGGGGCCAACGTCCTGACTTTC. Translation: CASSQQATSGANVLTF.

J is TRBJ2-1 and V is TRBV5-8; D gene ambiguous. Between the trimmed V and J ends, which lost 2 bases and 10 bases, there was a span of 13 bases. Germline V gene data show CDR1 as SGHTS and CDR2 as YDEGEE. The CDR3 sequence is 13 residues long. The CDR3 here is CASSLQPRSEQFF. CDR3 DNA sequence: TGTGCCAGCAGCTTACAACCGAGGTCAGAGCAGTTCTTC.

The J gene is TRBJ1-5, the V gene TRBV12-3 or TRBV12-4; D gene ambiguous. V was cut by 6 bases and J by 5 bases, with 8 bases left in between. This CDR3 comprises 12 residues. For the CDR3, the DNA is TGTGCCAGCAGCCCAGTCTATCAGCCCCAGCATTTT. Translating gives CASSPVYQPQHF.

This clone was found once. V usage is TRBV18 and J usage is TRBJ2-1, with D unclear. CDR1 is KGHSH and CDR2 is LQKENI in the germline V gene. Trimming took off 0 bases at V and 7 bases at J, with 10 bases between the two ends. The CDR3 is 14 residues long. CDR3 DNA sequence: TGTGCCAGCTCACCACCAAATGGAGAGAATGAGCAGTTCTTC. Translated: CASSPPNGENEQFF.

CDR3 bases: TGTGCCAGCAGCTTATCTCCTAGCGGAGAGGGGACGCAGTATTTT. Amino acids: CASSLSPSGEGTQYF. The chain is built from TRBV7-6 and TRBJ2-3; 7 bases are a match to TRBD2. The CDR3 is 15 amino acids. Germline trimming cut 2 bases from V and 9 bases from J; bases unmatched to any gene: 11. Germline CDR1 and CDR2: SGHVS and FNYEAQ.

V usage is TRBV10-2 and J usage is TRBJ1-5, with D maybe TRBD1 (5 bases). This CDR3 has 13 residues. The V gene lost 7 bases and the J gene lost 5 bases, with 12 bases spanning the gap. CDR1 WSHSY and CDR2 SAAADI come from the germline V gene. The CDR3 DNA reads TGCGCCAGCAAATTTGCGGGGGATCAGCCCCAGCATTTT. Its translation: CASKFAGDQPQHF.

The rearrangement links TRBV5-1 to TRBJ2-3; a possible D gene is TRBD2 (5 bases). The germline V gene encodes CDR1 SGHRS and CDR2 YFSETQ. The CDR3 covers 14 residues. V dropped 2 bases and J dropped 6 bases, with 13 bases sitting between them. This CDR3 is CASSFESGSDTQYF. CDR3 nucleotide sequence: TGCGCCAGCAGCTTCGAAAGCGGTTCCGATACGCAGTATTTT.

The chain has TRBV12-3 or TRBV12-4 and TRBJ2-1, with 7 bases fitting TRBD2. This CDR3 contains 13 residues. The V segment lost 3 bases and the J segment 8 bases; nucleotides outside the gene matches: 4. The CDR3 loop is CASSFGRGHEQFF. The CDR3 DNA reads as TGTGCCAGCAGTTTTGGGAGGGGCCATGAGCAGTTCTTC.

This chain uses TRBV15 with TRBJ1-3; a weak D match, TRBD1 (5 bases). Germline loops: CDR1 LNHNV, CDR2 YYDKDF (reference sequence). The V end was cut by 0 bases, the J end by 2 bases, with 11 bases between. The CDR3 has 16 amino acids. The CDR3 DNA is TGTGCCACCAGCAGAGATGGGGGGGGAACTGGAAACACCATATATTTT. Its translation: CATSRDGGGTGNTIYF.

The chain uses TRBV9 and TRBJ2-7; 13 bases agree with TRBD2. The germline CDR1 and CDR2 sequences are SGDLS and YYNGEE. The V and J ends lost 2 bases and 4 bases, in that order; junction bases with no gene match: 3. CDR3 length equals 15 residues. In DNA form, the CDR3 reads TGTGCCAGCAGCGTCGGACTAGCGGGGGAGTACGAGCAGTACTTC. Its translation: CASSVGLAGEYEQYF.

There are a few counts of this clone. This chain links TRBV19 with TRBJ1-3; TRBD1 agrees at 10 bases. CDR1 is LNHDA, CDR2 SQIVND, per germline (reference sequence). CDR3 length equals 16 residues. The ends lost 6 bases at V and 5 bases at J; junction bases unmatched: 10. CDR3 nucleotide sequence: TGTGCCAGTAGCCTCATGGGACAGGGGTTTAGAAACACCATATATTTT. It yields the protein CASSLMGQGFRNTIYF. The entire variable domain, with the rest obtained from reference TRBV19 and TRBJ1-3, is as follows: DGGITQSPKYLFRKEGQNVTLSCEQNLNHDAMYWYRQDPGQGLRLIYYSQIVNDFQKGDIAEGYSVSREKKESFPLTVTSAQKNPTAFYLCASSLMGQGFRNTIYFGEGSWLTVV.

A remark on this clone: Different DNA sequences within this sample yield the same CDR3. J is TRBJ1-3 and V is TRBV27; no clear D. The germline V and J ends were trimmed by 2 bases and 0 bases, with 5 bases remaining between them. Germline loops: CDR1 MNHEY, CDR2 SMNVEV (reference sequence). This CDR3 comprises 14 residues. The DNA for the CDR3 is TGTGCCAGCAGTTTAAGCCGCTCTGGAAACACCATATATTTT. Its translation is CASSLSRSGNTIYF.

CDR3 protein: CASGGRPQHF. In DNA, the CDR3 is TGTGCTAGTGGGGGCCGTCCCCAGCATTTT. The rearrangement uses TRBV12-5 and TRBJ1-5; D call uncertain. Trimming pared 6 bases from V and 10 bases from J, leaving 7 bases between. The CDR3 is 10 residues long. Germline V gene data show CDR1 as LGHNT and CDR2 as FRNRAP.

The V and J genes are TRBV7-6 and TRBJ2-1, with unresolved D. The germline gives CDR1 SGHVS, CDR2 FNYEAQ. V gave up 1 base and J gave up 2 bases, with 9 bases separating them. The CDR3 contains 15 residues. The CDR3 bases are TGTGCCAGCAGCTTAGACCATCTACCCTACAATGAGCAGTTCTTC. Residues: CASSLDHLPYNEQFF.

V and J are TRBV6-5 and TRBJ2-3, with 7 bases that match TRBD1. The CDR3 extends over 14 amino acids. The germline V gene has CDR1 MNHEY and CDR2 SVGAGI. Trimming cost V 10 bases and J 5 bases; bases outside gene matches: 12. This CDR3 is CATNRDRARDTQYF. CDR3 sequence (DNA): TGTGCCACCAACCGGGACAGAGCCCGAGATACGCAGTATTTT.

The V call is TRBV18, the J call TRBJ1-3, with 8 bases matching TRBD1. With 5 bases clipped from V and 1 base from J, the junction kept 7 bases outside the gene matches. The CDR3 is made up of 16 amino acids. In germline, CDR1 is KGHSH, CDR2 LQKENI. In nucleotides, the CDR3 is TGTGCCAGCTCATCGGAGCAGGGGGCATCTGGAAACACCATATATTTT. It codes for CASSSEQGASGNTIYF.

This rearrangement joins TRBV6-5 to TRBJ1-1; D is unresolved. V lost 7 bases and J lost 7, with 16 bases in between. Per the germline V gene, CDR1 is MNHEY and CDR2 is SVGAGI. This CDR3 has 13 residues. The DNA for the CDR3 is TGTGCCAGCATCTCGGAGAAACATATTGAAGCTTTCTTT. It translates to CASISEKHIEAFF.

This chain uses TRBV7-8 with TRBJ1-1, with unresolved D. The V gene lost 4 bases and the J gene lost 2 bases, with 17 bases spanning the gap. The V gene's germline CDR1 is SGHVS and CDR2 FQNEAQ. The CDR3 is made up of 16 amino acids. The CDR3 DNA reads TGTGCCAGCAGCTCCCTTGTCGGAGGGTACAACACTGAAGCTTTCTTT. Amino acid sequence: CASSSLVGGYNTEAFF.

The chain links TRBV11-3 to TRBJ1-2, with 8 bases fitting TRBD1. Germline CDR1 reads SGHNT; CDR2 reads YENEEA. Germline trimming cut 5 bases from V and 8 bases from J; bases unmatched to any gene: 7. The CDR3 has 13 amino acids. The CDR3 is CASSLQGARGYTF. CDR3 sequence (DNA): TGTGCCAGCAGCCTCCAGGGGGCGCGAGGCTACACCTTC.

The chain employs TRBV5-1 and TRBJ1-1; D ambiguous. The CDR3 sequence is 15 residues long. Germline values: CDR1 SGHRS, CDR2 YFSETQ. V gave up 0 bases and J gave up 5 bases, with 14 bases separating them. This CDR3 is CASSLERTGGTEAFF. DNA of the CDR3: TGCGCCAGCAGCTTGGAGCGGACCGGAGGGACTGAAGCTTTCTTT.

V gene TRBV7-9 combines with J gene TRBJ2-5; 7 bases are shared with TRBD2. The germline V gene has CDR1 SEHNR and CDR2 FQNEAQ (reference sequence). This CDR3 contains 15 residues. Trimming at V came to 3 bases and at J to 5 bases, leaving 9 bases not matched to a gene. The CDR3 here is CASSFGGTGGETQYF. The CDR3 nucleotides are TGTGCCAGCAGCTTTGGAGGGACGGGAGGTGAGACCCAGTACTTC.

The chain uses TRBV3-1 (or the pseudogene TRBV3-2) and TRBJ1-1; D is undetermined. CDR1 and CDR2 (germline): LGHDT, YNNKEL (reference sequence). The length of the CDR3 is 14 residues. V was cut by 0 bases and J by 3 bases, with 8 bases left in between. The CDR3 protein is CASSQDGGDTEAFF. CDR3 nucleotide sequence: TGTGCCAGCAGCCAAGATGGCGGAGACACTGAAGCTTTCTTT.